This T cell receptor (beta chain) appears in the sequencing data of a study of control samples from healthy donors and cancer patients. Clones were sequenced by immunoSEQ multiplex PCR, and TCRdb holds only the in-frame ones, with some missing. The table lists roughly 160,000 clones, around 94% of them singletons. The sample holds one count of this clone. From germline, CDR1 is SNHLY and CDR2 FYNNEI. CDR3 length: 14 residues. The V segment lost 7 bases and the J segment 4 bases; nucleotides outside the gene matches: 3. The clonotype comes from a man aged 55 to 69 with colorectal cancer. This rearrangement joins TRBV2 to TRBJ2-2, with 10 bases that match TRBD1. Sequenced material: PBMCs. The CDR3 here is CASNGQGGTGELFF. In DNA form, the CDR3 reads TGTGCCAGCAATGGACAGGGGGGCACCGGGGAGCTGTTTTTT.